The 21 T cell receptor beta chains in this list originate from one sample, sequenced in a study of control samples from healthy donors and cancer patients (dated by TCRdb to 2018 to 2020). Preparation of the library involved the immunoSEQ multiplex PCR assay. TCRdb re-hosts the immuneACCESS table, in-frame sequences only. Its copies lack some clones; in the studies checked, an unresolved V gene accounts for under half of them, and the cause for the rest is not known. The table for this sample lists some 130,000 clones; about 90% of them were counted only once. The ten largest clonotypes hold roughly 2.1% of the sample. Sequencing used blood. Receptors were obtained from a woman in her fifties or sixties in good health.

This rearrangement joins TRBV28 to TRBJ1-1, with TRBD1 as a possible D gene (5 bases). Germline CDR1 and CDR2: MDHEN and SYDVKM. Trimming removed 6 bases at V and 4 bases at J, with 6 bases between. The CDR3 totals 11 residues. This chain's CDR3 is CASSGATEAFF. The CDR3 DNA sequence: TGTGCCAGCAGCGGGGCCACTGAAGCTTTCTTT.

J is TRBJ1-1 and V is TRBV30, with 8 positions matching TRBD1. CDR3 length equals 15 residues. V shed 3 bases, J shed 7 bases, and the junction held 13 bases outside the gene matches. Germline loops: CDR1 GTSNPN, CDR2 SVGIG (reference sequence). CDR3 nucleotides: TGTGCCTGGAGCAAACCCGGGACAGGAGATTATGAAGCTTTCTTT. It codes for CAWSKPGTGDYEAFF.

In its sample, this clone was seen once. The DNA of the CDR3 is TGTGCCAGCTCACGGGACAGGGGGATTGCGAACACTGAAGCTTTCTTT. Amino acid sequence: CASSRDRGIANTEAFF. This sequence joins TRBV18 and TRBJ1-1, with 11 nucleotides matching TRBD1. The CDR3 has 16 residues. V lost 4 bases and J lost 1; bases outside the gene matches: 5. CDR1 is KGHSH and CDR2 is LQKENI in the germline V gene.

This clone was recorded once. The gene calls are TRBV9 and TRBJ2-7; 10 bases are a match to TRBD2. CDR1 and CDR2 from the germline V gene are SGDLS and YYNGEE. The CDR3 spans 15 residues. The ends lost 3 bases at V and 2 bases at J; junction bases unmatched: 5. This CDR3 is CASSARTSGPYEQYF. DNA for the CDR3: TGTGCCAGCAGCGCCCGGACTAGCGGCCCCTACGAGCAGTACTTC.

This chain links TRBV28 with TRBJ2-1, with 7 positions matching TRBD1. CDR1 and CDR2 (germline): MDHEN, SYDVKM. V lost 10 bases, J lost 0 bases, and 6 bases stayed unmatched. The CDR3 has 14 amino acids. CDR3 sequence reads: CATQRQGSYNEQFF. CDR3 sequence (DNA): TGTGCCACTCAAAGACAGGGCTCCTACAATGAGCAGTTCTTC.

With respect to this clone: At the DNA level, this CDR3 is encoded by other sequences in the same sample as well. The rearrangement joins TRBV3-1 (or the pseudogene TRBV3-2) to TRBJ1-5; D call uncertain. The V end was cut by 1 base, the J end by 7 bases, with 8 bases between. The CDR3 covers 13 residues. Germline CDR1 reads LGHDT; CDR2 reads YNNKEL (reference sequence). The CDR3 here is CASSQGRGQPQHF. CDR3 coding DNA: TGTGCCAGCAGCCAAGGACGGGGACAGCCCCAGCATTTT.

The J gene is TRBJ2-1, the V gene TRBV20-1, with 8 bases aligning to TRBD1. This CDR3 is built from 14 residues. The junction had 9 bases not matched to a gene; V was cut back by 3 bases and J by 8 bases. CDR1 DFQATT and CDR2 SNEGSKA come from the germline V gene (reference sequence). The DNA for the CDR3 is TGCAGTGCTAGTAACAAGGACAGGGACGATGAGCAGTTCTTC. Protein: CSASNKDRDDEQFF.

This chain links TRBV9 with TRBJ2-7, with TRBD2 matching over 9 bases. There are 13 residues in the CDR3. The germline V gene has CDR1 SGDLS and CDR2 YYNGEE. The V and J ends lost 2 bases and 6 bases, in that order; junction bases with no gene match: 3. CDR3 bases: TGTGCCAGCAGCGTTGATAGCGGGAGCGAGCAGTACTTC. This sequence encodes CASSVDSGSEQYF. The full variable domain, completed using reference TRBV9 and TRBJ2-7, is DSGVTQTPKHLITATGQRVTLRCSPRSGDLSVYWYQQSLDQGLQFLIQYYNGEERAKGNILERFSAQQFPDLHSELNLSSLELGDSALYFCASSVDSGSEQYFGPGTRLTVT.

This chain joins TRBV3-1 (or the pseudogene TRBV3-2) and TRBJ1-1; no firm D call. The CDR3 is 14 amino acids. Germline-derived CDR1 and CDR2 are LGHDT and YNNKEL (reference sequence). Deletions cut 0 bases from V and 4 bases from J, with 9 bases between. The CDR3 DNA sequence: TGTGCCAGCAGCCAAGATCGCGGGAGCACTGAAGCTTTCTTT. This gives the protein CASSQDRGSTEAFF.

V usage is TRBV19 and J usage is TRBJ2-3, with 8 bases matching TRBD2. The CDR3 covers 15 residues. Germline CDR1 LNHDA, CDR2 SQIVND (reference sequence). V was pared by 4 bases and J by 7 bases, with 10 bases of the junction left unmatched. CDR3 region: CASSTLPGGLNTQYF. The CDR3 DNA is TGTGCCAGTAGTACCCTTCCGGGGGGGCTGAATACGCAGTATTTT. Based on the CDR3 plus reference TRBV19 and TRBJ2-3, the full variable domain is DGGITQSPKYLFRKEGQNVTLSCEQNLNHDAMYWYRQDPGQGLRLIYYSQIVNDFQKGDIAEGYSVSREKKESFPLTVTSAQKNPTAFYLCASSTLPGGLNTQYFGPGTRLTVL.

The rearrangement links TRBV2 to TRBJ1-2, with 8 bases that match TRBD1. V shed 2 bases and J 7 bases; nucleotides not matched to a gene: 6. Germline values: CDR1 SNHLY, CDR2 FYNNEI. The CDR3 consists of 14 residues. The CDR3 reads CASSEIGQGGGYTF. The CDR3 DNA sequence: TGTGCCAGCAGTGAAATTGGACAGGGCGGTGGCTACACCTTC.

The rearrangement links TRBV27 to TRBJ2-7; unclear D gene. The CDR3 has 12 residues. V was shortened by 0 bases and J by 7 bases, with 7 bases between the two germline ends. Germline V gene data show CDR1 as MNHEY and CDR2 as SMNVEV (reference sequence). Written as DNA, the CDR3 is TGTGCCAGCAGTTTATCTGGGGTAGAGCAGTACTTC. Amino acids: CASSLSGVEQYF.

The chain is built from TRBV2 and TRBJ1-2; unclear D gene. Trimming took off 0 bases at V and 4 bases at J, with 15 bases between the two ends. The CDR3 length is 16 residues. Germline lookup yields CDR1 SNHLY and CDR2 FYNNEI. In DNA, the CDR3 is TGTGCCAGCAGTGAAGCGATTCCAAGGCCGACCTATGGCTACACCTTC. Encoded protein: CASSEAIPRPTYGYTF.

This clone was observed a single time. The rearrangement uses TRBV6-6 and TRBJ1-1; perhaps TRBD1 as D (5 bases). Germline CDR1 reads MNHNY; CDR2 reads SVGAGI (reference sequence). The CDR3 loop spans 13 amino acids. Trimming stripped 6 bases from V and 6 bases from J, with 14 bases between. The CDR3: CASRGEGPSEAFF. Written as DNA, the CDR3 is TGTGCCAGCAGGGGGGAGGGCCCCTCTGAAGCTTTCTTT.

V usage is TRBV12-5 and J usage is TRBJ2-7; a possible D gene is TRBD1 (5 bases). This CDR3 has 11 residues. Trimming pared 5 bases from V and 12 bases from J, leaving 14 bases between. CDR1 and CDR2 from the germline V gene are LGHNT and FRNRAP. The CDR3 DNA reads TGTGCTAGTGGTCCCTGGGGCCCTATGTACTTC. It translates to CASGPWGPMYF.

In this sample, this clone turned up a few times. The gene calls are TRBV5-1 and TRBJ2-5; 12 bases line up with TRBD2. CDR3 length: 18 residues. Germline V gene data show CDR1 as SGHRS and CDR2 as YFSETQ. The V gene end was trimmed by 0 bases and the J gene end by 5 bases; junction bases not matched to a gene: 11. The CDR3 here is CASSLAGRLAGERETQYF. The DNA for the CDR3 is TGCGCCAGCAGCTTGGCGGGCAGACTAGCGGGGGAGAGGGAGACCCAGTACTTC.

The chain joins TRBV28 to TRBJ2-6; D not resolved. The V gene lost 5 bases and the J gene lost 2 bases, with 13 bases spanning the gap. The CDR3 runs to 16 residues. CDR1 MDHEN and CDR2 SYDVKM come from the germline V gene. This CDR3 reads CASSGVVKAGANVLTF. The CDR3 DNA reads TGTGCCAGCAGTGGGGTGGTAAAGGCTGGGGCCAACGTCCTGACTTTC.

Here the CDR3 reads CATSSLAGMGEQFF. CDR3 sequence (DNA): TGTGCCACCAGCAGTTTAGCGGGAATGGGTGAGCAGTTCTTC. The chain combines TRBV15 with TRBJ2-1; 8 nucleotides align to TRBD2. This CDR3 is built from 14 residues. V lost 3 bases and J lost 9; bases outside the gene matches: 7. Germline-derived CDR1 and CDR2 are LNHNV and YYDKDF (reference sequence).

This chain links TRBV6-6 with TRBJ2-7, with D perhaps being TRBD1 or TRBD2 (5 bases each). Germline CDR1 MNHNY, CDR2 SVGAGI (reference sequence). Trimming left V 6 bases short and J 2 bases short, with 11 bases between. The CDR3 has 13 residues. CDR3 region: CASSALGAYEQYF. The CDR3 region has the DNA TGTGCCAGCAGCGCTCTGGGGGCCTACGAGCAGTACTTC.

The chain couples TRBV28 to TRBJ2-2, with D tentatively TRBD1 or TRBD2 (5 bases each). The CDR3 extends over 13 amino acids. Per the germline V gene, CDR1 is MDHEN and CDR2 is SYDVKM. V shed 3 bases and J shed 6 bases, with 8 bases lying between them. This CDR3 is CASSFTGPGELFF. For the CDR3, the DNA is TGTGCCAGCAGTTTTACGGGGCCCGGGGAGCTGTTTTTT. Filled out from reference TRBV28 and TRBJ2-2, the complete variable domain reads DVKVTQSSRYLVKRTGEKVFLECVQDMDHENMFWYRQDPGLGLRLIYFSYDVKMKEKGDIPEGYSVSREKKERFSLILESASTNQTSMYLCASSFTGPGELFFGEGSRLTVL.

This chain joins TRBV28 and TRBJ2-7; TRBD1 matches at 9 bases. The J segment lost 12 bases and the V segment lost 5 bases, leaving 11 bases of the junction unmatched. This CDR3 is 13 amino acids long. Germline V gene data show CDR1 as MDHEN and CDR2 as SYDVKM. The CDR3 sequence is CASSLPTGQGRYF. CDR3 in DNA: TGTGCCAGCAGTCTACCCACGGGACAGGGCCGGTACTTC.